This T cell receptor beta chain was retrieved from a study of Tregs in tolerant kidney transplant recipients. Study-wide context: Mixed chimerism was transient after nonmyeloablative marrow transplants from related graft donors.

Assay used: immunoSEQ multiplex PCR; TCRdb lists only in-frame clones, some missing. Among about 94,000 clones, more than 85% were seen once, and the ten largest hold 0.46%. Thawed PBMCs were FACS-sorted into unstimulated CD4+CD25+CD127- regulatory T cells, CD4+CD25- non-regulatory cells, CD4 and CD8 cells. CDR3 length: 14 amino acids. Trimming removed 4 bases from V and 4 bases from J; junction bases left unmatched: 4. Germline V gives CDR1 LNHDA, CDR2 SQIVND (reference sequence). Notes on the study in general: Few patients were studied, so findings need validation in larger groups. Tolerant patients' donor-specific Tregs expanded beyond overall Tregs, suggesting antigen-driven growth.

To note about this clone: The antigen is not known.

The material sequenced was CD4+ T cells from blood, taken before the transplant. This receptor was identified in a human donor who received a combined kidney and bone marrow transplant. The V call is TRBV19, the J call TRBJ1-1; TRBD1 matches 9 bases. The CDR3: CASSRDRDGTEAFF. As DNA, the CDR3 is TGTGCCAGTAGTAGGGACAGGGATGGCACTGAAGCTTTCTTT.